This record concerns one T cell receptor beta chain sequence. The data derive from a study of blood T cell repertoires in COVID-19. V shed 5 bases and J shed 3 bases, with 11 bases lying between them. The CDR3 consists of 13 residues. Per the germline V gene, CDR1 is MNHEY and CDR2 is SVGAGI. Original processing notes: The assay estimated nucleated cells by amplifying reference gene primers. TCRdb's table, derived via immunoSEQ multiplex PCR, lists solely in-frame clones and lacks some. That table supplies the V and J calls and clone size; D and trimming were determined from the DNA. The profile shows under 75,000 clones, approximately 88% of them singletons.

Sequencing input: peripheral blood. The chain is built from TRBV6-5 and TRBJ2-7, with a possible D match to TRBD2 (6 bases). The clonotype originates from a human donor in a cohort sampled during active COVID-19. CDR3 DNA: TGTGCCAGCAGTAACCGGGAGTACTACGAGCAGTACTTC. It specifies CASSNREYYEQYF.